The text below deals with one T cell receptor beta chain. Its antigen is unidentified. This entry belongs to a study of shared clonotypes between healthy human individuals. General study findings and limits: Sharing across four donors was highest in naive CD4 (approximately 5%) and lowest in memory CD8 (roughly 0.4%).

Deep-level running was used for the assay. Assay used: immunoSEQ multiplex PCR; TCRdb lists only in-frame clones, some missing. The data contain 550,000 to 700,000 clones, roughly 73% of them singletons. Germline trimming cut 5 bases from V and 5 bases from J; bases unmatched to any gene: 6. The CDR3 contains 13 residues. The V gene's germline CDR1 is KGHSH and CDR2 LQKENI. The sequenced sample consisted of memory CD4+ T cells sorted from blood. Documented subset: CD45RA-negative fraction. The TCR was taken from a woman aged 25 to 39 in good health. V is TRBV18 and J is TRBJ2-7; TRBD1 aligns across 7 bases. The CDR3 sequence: CASSGQGVNEQYF. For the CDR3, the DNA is TGTGCCAGCTCAGGGCAGGGGGTCAACGAGCAGTACTTC.